This T cell receptor beta chain was sequenced for a study of radiotherapy plus CTLA-4 blockade in lung cancer. Study details: For 15% to 20% of patients, objective responses occurred, and approximately 33% had disease control. Study-wide results and caveats: TCR clones of tumor origin grew in blood after radiotherapy plus ipilimumab. It was early blood T cell clone dynamics, with interferon-beta, that reportedly best predicted response.

TCRdb's copy holds only in-frame clones and misses some; the assay was immunoSEQ multiplex PCR. The table shows around 120,000 clones, with 78% occurring only once. In regard to this clone: Its specificity is not known.

Patients in the study, people with chemo-refractory metastatic non-small-cell lung cancer, received focal radiation plus ipilimumab CTLA-4 blockade. The receptor comes from a human donor with non-small cell lung cancer who had a partial response to radiotherapy plus ipilimumab. The input for sequencing was peripheral blood, taken from a patient treated with radiotherapy plus ipilimumab.

CDR3 bases: TGTGCCAGCAGTTTGGTGGGGGCGATGAACATTCAGTACTTC. Protein: CASSLVGAMNIQYF. V usage is TRBV28 and J usage is TRBJ2-4; tentative D call: TRBD1 (6 bases). CDR3 length equals 14 residues. Germline V gives CDR1 MDHEN, CDR2 SYDVKM. Trimming removed 3 bases from V and 7 bases from J, with 13 bases in between.